Each of the 9 T cell receptor beta chains below was sequenced from the same sample in a study of CXCR3-negative and CXCR3-positive naive CD8 T cells. The libraries of TRB cDNA were prepared using 5' RACE with UMI labels. TCRdb reanalyzed the 5' RACE reads, giving one entry per CDR3 protein sequence and no DNA. Recorded for this sample: over 100,000 distinct CDR3 sequences. The sample taken for sequencing was naive CXCR3- CD8+ T cells from blood. Stated subset: CD45RO-CCR7+CD27+CD95- naive CD8+ T cells lacking CXCR3 (TNR3-). These receptors came from a human donor in good health. Some clones in this sample may be carry-over from other donors' samples.

This rearrangement joins TRBV29-1 to TRBJ2-1. Germline assignment: CDR1 SQVTM and CDR2 ANQGSEA. The CDR3 runs to 11 residues. CDR3 residues: CRAVSYNEQFF.

The V and J genes are TRBV7-9 and TRBJ2-3. The germline CDR1 and CDR2 sequences are SEHNR and FQNEAQ (reference sequence). The CDR3 consists of 12 residues. The CDR3 protein is CASSSRTDTQYF.

J is TRBJ2-2 and V is TRBV11-1; TCRdb picks TRBD1, but there is no DNA to check that call. The CDR3 has 16 residues. From germline, CDR1 is SGHAT and CDR2 FQDESV (reference sequence). This CDR3 reads CASRSRDIRNTGELFF.

The J gene is TRBJ2-3, the V gene TRBV29-1; TCRdb reports TRBD1, a call that lacks DNA to check it against. The CDR3 spans 15 residues. Per germline, CDR1 SQVTM and CDR2 ANQGSEA. CDR3 sequence reads: CSPRGGGTSTDTQYF.

The V call is TRBV4-1, the J call TRBJ2-3; TCRdb lists TRBD1, though no DNA is available to test this call. Germline assignment: CDR1 MGHRA and CDR2 YSYEKL. This CDR3 has 14 residues. CDR3 loop: CASSQKGRTDTQYF.

The chain is built from TRBV20-1 and TRBJ2-3; TCRdb returns TRBD1, unconfirmable since there is no DNA. Germline CDR1 DFQATT, CDR2 SNEGSKA (reference sequence). The CDR3 spans 15 residues. CDR3 loop: CSASAQGRRTDTQYF.

The chain is built from TRBV18 and TRBJ1-1; lacking DNA, the TRBD1 call made by TCRdb goes unchecked. The CDR3 spans 14 residues. Looked up from germline, CDR1 is KGHSH and CDR2 is LQKENI. This chain's CDR3 is CASSLGQGNTEAFF.

The genes are TRBV6-6 and TRBJ2-1; TCRdb's D call of TRBD2 is untestable without DNA. CDR1 and CDR2 from the germline V gene are MNHNY and SVGAGI (reference sequence). This CDR3 has 15 residues. CDR3 sequence: CASSYGSGLLDEQFF.

The rearrangement links TRBV19 to TRBJ1-5; the TCRdb D gene call, TRBD1, has no DNA to confirm it. Germline loops: CDR1 LNHDA, CDR2 SQIVND (reference sequence). This CDR3 has 14 amino acids. The CDR3 is CASSRGERNQPQHF. The variable domain in full, with the rest retrieved from reference TRBV19 and TRBJ1-5, is DGGITQSPKYLFRKEGQNVTLSCEQNLNHDAMYWYRQDPGQGLRLIYYSQIVNDFQKGDIAEGYSVSREKKESFPLTVTSAQKNPTAFYLCASSRGERNQPQHFGDGTRLSIL.